This T cell receptor beta chain was retrieved from a study of CD8 T cells in ankylosing spondylitis. The study's findings and limits: Ankylosing spondylitis blood appeared to carry a characteristic TCR beta motif of roughly 8 highly homologous variants.

TCRdb used MiXCR to reprocess the 5' RACE reads, holding one entry per CDR3 protein. The sample has more than 250,000 distinct CDR3 sequences, 7.5% to 9% seen once; the top ten hold more than 14%. Regarding this clonotype: The antigen is not known.

CDR1 and CDR2 from the germline V gene are SGHTA and FQGNSA. Trimming took off 5 bases at V and 0 bases at J, with 17 bases between the two ends. The CDR3 covers 16 residues. Sequenced input: blood, either unsorted or a sorted T cell fraction (not recorded which). The sequence came from a male donor with ankylosing spondylitis. V usage is TRBV7-2 and J usage is TRBJ2-7; tentatively, D is TRBD1 (5 bases). The CDR3 DNA reads as TGTGCCAGCAGCCGTAGTGGGGCTTCGAGCTCCTACGAGCAGTACTTC. The encoded protein is CASSRSGASSSYEQYF.